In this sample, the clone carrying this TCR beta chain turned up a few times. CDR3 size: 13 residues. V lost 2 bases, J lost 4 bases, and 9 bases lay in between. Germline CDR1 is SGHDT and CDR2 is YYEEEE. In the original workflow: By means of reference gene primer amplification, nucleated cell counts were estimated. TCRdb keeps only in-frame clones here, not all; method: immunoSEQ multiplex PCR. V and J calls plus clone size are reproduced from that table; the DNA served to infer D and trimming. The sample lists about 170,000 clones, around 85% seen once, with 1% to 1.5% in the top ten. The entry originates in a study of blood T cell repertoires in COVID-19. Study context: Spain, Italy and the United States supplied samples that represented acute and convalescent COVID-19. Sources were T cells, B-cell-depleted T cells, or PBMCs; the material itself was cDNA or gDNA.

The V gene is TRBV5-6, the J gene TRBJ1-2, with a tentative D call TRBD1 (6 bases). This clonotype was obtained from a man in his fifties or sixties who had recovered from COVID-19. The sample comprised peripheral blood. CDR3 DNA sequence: TGTGCCAGCAGCTTAGGGGGGGCCTATGGCTACACCTTC. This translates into CASSLGGAYGYTF. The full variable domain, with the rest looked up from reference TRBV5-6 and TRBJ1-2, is DAGVTQSPTHLIKTRGQQVTLRCSPKSGHDTVSWYQQALGQGPQFIFQYYEEEERQRGNFPDRFSGHQFPNYSSELNVNALLLGDSALYLCASSLGGAYGYTFGSGTRLTVV.